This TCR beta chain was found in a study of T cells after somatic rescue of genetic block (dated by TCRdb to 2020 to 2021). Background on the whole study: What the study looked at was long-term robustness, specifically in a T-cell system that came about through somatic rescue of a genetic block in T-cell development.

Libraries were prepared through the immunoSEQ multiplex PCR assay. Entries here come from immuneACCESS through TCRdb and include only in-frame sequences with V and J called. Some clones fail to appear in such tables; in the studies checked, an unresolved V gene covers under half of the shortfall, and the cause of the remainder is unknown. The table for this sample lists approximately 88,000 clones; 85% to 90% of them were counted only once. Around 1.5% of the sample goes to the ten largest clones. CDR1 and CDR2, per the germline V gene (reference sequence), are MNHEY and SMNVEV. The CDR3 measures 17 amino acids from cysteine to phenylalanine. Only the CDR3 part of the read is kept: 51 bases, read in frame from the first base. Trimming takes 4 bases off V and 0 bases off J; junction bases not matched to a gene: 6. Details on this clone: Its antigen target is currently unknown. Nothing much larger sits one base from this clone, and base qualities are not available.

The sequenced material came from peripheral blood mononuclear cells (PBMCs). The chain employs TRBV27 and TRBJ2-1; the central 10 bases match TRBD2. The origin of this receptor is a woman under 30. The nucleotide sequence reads TGTGCCAGCAGTTCTGGACTAGCGGCCCGCTCCTACAATGAGCAGTTCTTC. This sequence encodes CASSSGLAARSYNEQFF.